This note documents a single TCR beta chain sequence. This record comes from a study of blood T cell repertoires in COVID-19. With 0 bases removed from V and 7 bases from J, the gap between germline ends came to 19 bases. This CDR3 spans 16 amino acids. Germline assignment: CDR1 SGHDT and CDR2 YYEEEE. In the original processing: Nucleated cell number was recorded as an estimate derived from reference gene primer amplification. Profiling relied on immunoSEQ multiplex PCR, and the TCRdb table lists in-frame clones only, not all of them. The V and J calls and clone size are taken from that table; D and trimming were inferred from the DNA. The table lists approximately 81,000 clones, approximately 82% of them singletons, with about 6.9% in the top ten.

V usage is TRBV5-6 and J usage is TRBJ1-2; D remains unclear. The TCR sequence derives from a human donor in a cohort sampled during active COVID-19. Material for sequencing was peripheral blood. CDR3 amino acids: CASSLAREWSGGGYTF. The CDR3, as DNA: TGTGCCAGCAGCTTGGCCCGTGAGTGGAGTGGTGGTGGCTACACCTTC.